This T cell receptor (beta chain) stems from a study of T cells expressing NK-cell markers. On the study more broadly: Sorted CD3+CD56+NKG2C+, CD3+CD56+NKG2C- and CD3+CD56-NKG2C+ T cells provided the TCR beta repertoires.

As for this clonotype: Its cognate antigen is unknown.

UMI-tagged 5'RACE template switching yielded the TCR beta cDNA. TCRdb derives one entry per CDR3 protein from the 5' RACE reads, leaving out DNA. The sample's table shows 150,000 to 180,000 distinct CDR3 sequences. CDR1 is SQVTM and CDR2 is ANQGSEA in the germline V gene. CDR3 length: 13 residues. The study, taken as a whole, reports: The share of CD8+ T cells held by dominant NKG2C+ clonotypes was roughly 1.0-8% in over 5 donors.

The TCR originated in a woman aged 50 to 60 in good health. The chain recombines TRBV29-1 with TRBJ1-4. The specimen was blood T cells: a sorted CD56 or NKG2C T cell subset, CD4+ or CD8+ T cells, or bulk PBMC T cells (not recorded which). The CDR3 reads CSVGGSPNEKLFF.